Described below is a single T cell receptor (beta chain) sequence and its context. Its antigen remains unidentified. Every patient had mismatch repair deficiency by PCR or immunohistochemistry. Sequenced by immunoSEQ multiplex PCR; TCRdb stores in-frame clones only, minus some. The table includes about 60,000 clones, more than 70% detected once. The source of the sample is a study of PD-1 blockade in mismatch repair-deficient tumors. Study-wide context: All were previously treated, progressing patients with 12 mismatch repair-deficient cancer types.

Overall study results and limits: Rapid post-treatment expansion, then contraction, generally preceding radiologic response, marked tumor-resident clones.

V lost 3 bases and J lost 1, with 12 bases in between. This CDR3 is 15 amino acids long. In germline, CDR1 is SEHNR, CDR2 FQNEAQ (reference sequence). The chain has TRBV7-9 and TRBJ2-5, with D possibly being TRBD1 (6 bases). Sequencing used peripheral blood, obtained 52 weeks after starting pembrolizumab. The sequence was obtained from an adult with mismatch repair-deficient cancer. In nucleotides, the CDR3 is TGTGCCAGCAGCTTTTCCACAGGGACCCAAGAGACCCAGTACTTC. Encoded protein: CASSFSTGTQETQYF.